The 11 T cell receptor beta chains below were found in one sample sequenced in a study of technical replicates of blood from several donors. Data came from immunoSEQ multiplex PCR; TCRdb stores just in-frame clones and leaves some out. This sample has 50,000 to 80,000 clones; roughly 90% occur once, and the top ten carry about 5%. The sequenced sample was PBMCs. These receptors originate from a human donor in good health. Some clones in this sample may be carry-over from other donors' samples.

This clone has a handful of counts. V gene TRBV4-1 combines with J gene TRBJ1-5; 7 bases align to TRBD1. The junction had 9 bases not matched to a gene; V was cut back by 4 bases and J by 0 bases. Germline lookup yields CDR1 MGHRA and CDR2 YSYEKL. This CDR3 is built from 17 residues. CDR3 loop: CASSPRWTGDSNQPQHF. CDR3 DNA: TGCGCCAGCAGCCCCAGATGGACAGGAGATAGCAATCAGCCCCAGCATTTT.

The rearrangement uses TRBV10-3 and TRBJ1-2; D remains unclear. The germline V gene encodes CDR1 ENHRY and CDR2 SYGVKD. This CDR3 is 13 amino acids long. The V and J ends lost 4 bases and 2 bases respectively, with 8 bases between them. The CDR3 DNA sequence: TGTGCCATCAGTGGTAGCGCGAACTATGGCTACACCTTC. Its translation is CAISGSANYGYTF.

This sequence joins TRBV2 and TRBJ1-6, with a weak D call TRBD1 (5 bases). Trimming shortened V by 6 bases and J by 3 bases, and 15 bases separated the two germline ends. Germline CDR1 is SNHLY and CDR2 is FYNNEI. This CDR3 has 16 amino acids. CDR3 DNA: TGTGCCAGCAGCGAGATGACAGAGAACTATAATTCACCCCTCCACTTT. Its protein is CASSEMTENYNSPLHF.

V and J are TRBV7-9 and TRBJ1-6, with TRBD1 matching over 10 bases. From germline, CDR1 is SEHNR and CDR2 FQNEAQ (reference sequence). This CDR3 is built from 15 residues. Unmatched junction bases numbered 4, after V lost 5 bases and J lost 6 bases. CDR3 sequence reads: CASSSRDRGNSPLHF. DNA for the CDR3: TGTGCCAGCAGCAGCCGGGACAGGGGTAATTCACCCCTCCACTTT.

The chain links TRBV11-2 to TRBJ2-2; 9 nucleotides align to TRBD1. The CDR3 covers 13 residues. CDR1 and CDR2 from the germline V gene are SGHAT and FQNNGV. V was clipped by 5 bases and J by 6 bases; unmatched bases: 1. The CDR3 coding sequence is TGTGCCAGCAGCAGACAGGGGGCCGGGGAGCTGTTTTTT. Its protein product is CASSRQGAGELFF.

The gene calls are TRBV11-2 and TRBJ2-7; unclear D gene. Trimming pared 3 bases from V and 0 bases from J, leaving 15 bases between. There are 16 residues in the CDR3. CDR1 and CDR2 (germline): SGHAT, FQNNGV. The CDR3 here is CASSFAQRARSYEQYF. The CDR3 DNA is TGTGCCAGCAGCTTTGCTCAGCGAGCCCGCTCCTACGAGCAGTACTTC.

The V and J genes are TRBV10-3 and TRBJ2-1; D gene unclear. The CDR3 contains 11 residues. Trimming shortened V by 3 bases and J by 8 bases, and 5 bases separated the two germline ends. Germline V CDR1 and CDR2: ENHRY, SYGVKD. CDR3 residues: CAISDRDEQFF. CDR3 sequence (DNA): TGTGCCATCAGTGATCGGGATGAGCAGTTCTTC.

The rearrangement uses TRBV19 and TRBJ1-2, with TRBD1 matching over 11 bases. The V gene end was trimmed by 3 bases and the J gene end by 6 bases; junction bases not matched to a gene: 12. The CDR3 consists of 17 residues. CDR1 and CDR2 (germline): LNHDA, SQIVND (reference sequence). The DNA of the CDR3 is TGTGCCAGTAGTATCTTGGGACAGGGGGTATCAGCTAATGGCTACACCTTC. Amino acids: CASSILGQGVSANGYTF.

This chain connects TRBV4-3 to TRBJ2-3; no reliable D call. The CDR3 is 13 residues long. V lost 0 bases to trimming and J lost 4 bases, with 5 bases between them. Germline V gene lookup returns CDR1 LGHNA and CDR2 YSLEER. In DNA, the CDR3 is TGCGCCAGCAGCCAAGATGTCGCAGATACGCAGTATTTT. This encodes CASSQDVADTQYF.

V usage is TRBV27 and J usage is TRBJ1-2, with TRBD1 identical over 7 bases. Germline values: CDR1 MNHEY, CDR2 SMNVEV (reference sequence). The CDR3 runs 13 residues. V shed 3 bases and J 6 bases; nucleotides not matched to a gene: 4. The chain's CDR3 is CASSLTGQDGYTF. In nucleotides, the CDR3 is TGTGCCAGCAGTTTGACAGGGCAAGATGGCTACACCTTC.

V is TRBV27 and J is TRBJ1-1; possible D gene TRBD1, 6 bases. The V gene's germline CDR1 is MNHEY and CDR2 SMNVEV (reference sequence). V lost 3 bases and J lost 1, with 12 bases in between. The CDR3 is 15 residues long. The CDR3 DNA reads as TGTGCCAGCAGTTTTACGACAGGATCGAACACTGAAGCTTTCTTT. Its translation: CASSFTTGSNTEAFF.